The clone carrying this TCR beta chain showed up just a few times. Its antigen remains unknown. Per the germline V gene, CDR1 is SGHAT and CDR2 is FQNNGV. The CDR3 runs to 12 residues. V was cut by 1 base and J by 11 bases, with 11 bases left in between. The sample belongs to a study of early T cells in non-severe SARS-CoV-2 infection. Study context: Chains stayed unpaired after sequencing of bulk RNA from unsorted whole blood. Regarding the study as a whole: CD4 and private specificities were missed by VDJdb matching, which favored anti-spike CD8 responses.

TCRdb called the 5' RACE reads again in MiXCR, with one record for every CDR3 protein. The table has roughly 93,000 distinct CDR3 sequences, about 14% seen once. Sequences were obtained from whole blood. This receptor was taken from an adult who was a healthcare worker with PCR-confirmed SARS-CoV-2 infection or an uninfected control (not recorded which). The chain links TRBV11-2 to TRBJ1-1; D not certain. The CDR3 is CASSLGIGRAFF. CDR3 in DNA: TGTGCCAGCAGCTTAGGAATAGGAAGGGCTTTCTTT.